One sample yielded the 27 T cell receptor beta chains listed below, sequenced in a study of cytomegalovirus exposure and HLA in healthy donors. This PCR relied on a set of 60 Vbeta primers and 13 Jbeta primers. Using immunoSEQ multiplex PCR, the repertoire was profiled, and TCRdb retains in-frame clones only, with some absent. This repertoire shows approximately 90,000 clones, about 76% found once; its top ten account for approximately 4.4%. Specimen: PBMCs. All receptors come from a woman between 40 and 50 years old in good health and CMV-seronegative.

This rearrangement joins TRBV4-3 to TRBJ1-2; D may be TRBD1 (6 bases). The length of the CDR3 is 15 residues. Germline CDR1 reads LGHNA; CDR2 reads YSLEER. V lost 0 bases and J 2 bases, leaving 10 bases between the germline ends. CDR3 nucleotide sequence: TGCGCCAGCAGCCAAGATGAGGGGGTGAACTATGGCTACACCTTC. Its translation is CASSQDEGVNYGYTF.

This clone was counted only a few times. This rearrangement joins TRBV19 to TRBJ2-5; 11 bases agree with TRBD2. CDR3 size: 15 residues. With 6 bases clipped from V and 2 bases from J, the junction kept 5 bases outside the gene matches. Per germline, CDR1 LNHDA and CDR2 SQIVND (reference sequence). The CDR3 is CASRKTSGGQETQYF. The CDR3 bases are TGTGCCAGTAGAAAAACTAGCGGGGGACAAGAGACCCAGTACTTC.

The DNA for the CDR3 is TGTGCCAGCAGCGTCCAGGGGAACACTGAAGCTTTCTTT. The encoded protein is CASSVQGNTEAFF. The V and J genes are TRBV7-8 and TRBJ1-1; possible D gene TRBD1, 5 bases. Trimming stripped 5 bases from V and 1 base from J, with 8 bases between. The CDR3 consists of 13 residues. Germline loops: CDR1 SGHVS, CDR2 FQNEAQ.

CDR3 bases: TGCAGTGCGGCGGGGCAAGAGACCCAGTACTTC. This encodes CSAAGQETQYF. V gene TRBV20-1 combines with J gene TRBJ2-5, with D possibly TRBD2 on 6 matching bases. The CDR3 is 11 residues long. Germline V CDR1 and CDR2: DFQATT, SNEGSKA (reference sequence). V was pared by 6 bases and J by 2 bases, with 7 bases between.

The chain employs TRBV4-3 and TRBJ2-1; TRBD1 agrees at 10 bases. Germline lookup yields CDR1 LGHNA and CDR2 YSLEER. The CDR3 extends over 16 amino acids. The V segment lost 1 base and the J segment 7 bases; nucleotides outside the gene matches: 7. Here the CDR3 reads CASSQASGQGRNEQFF. DNA of the CDR3: TGCGCCAGCAGCCAAGCTTCGGGACAGGGGCGTAATGAGCAGTTCTTC.

The V and J genes are TRBV15 and TRBJ2-5; TRBD1 is a possible D gene (6 bases). Germline V gene data show CDR1 as LNHNV and CDR2 as YYDKDF (reference sequence). Trimming pared 2 bases from V and 5 bases from J, leaving 12 bases between. CDR3 length equals 14 residues. The CDR3 DNA reads as TGTGCCACCAGCAGACAGGGGCGGTTGGAGACCCAGTACTTC. It translates to CATSRQGRLETQYF.

The chain has TRBV10-3 and TRBJ2-7; 8 bases fit TRBD1. This CDR3 contains 15 residues. The J segment lost 3 bases and the V segment lost 2 bases, leaving 6 bases of the junction unmatched. Germline CDR1 ENHRY, CDR2 SYGVKD. CDR3 nucleotides: TGTGCCATCAGTGAGCGGGCAGGGGGCAACTACGAGCAGTACTTC. Translation gives CAISERAGGNYEQYF.

The V gene is TRBV9, the J gene TRBJ1-1, with TRBD1 matching 8 bases. Losses at the gene ends were 3 bases for V and 1 base for J; bases not matched to a gene: 2. Germline-derived CDR1 and CDR2 are SGDLS and YYNGEE. The CDR3 consists of 14 residues. CDR3 loop: CASSDGQGNTEAFF. The CDR3, as DNA: TGTGCCAGCAGCGATGGACAGGGGAACACTGAAGCTTTCTTT.

This chain uses TRBV7-9 with TRBJ1-6, with D perhaps matching TRBD1 (5 bases). Germline loops: CDR1 SEHNR, CDR2 FQNEAQ (reference sequence). The V gene lost 3 bases and the J gene lost 6 bases, with 6 bases spanning the gap. The CDR3 covers 13 residues. CDR3 amino acids: CASSLGGNSPLHF. For the CDR3, the DNA is TGTGCCAGCAGCTTGGGGGGTAATTCACCCCTCCACTTT.

The chain recombines TRBV9 with TRBJ2-7, with a weak D call TRBD1 (6 bases). Germline V lookup: CDR1 SGDLS, CDR2 YYNGEE. This CDR3 contains 15 residues. Trimming pared 0 bases from V and 2 bases from J, leaving 12 bases between. CDR3 DNA: TGTGCCAGCAGCGTAGAATGGGGGCCCCCCTACGAGCAGTACTTC. This encodes CASSVEWGPPYEQYF.

The chain carries TRBV7-6 and TRBJ1-6; D is unclear. This CDR3 has 13 amino acids. Germline CDR1 is SGHVS and CDR2 is FNYEAQ. V was pared by 2 bases and J by 14 bases, with 13 bases between. For the CDR3, the DNA is TGTGCCAGCAGCTTAAGTGGAGGGAAAGCCCTCCACTTT. It translates to CASSLSGGKALHF.

The CDR3 sequence: CASSSGLAGSGGADTQYF. The DNA for the CDR3 is TGTGCCAGCAGCTCCGGACTAGCGGGGTCGGGAGGGGCAGATACGCAGTATTTT. V is TRBV7-3 and J is TRBJ2-3; 12 positions agree with TRBD2. V was pared by 4 bases and J by 4 bases, with 12 bases of the junction left unmatched. Germline CDR1 and CDR2: SGHTA and FQGTGA. There are 18 residues in the CDR3.

The chain combines TRBV9 with TRBJ2-3; 10 bases are a match to TRBD2. The CDR3 extends over 15 amino acids. Germline V gene lookup returns CDR1 SGDLS and CDR2 YYNGEE. The V and J ends lost 3 bases and 1 base, in that order; junction bases with no gene match: 2. The CDR3 region is CASSASGGRTDTQYF. DNA for the CDR3: TGTGCCAGCAGCGCTAGCGGGGGACGCACAGATACGCAGTATTTT.

This clone was seen a handful of times. This chain uses TRBV7-9 with TRBJ2-5; TRBD1 agrees at 9 bases. The CDR3 sequence is 16 residues long. V dropped 5 bases and J dropped 2; count of bases not matched to a gene: 9. Germline assignment: CDR1 SEHNR and CDR2 FQNEAQ (reference sequence). The CDR3 region is CASSPPPGTGQETQYF. The CDR3 DNA is TGTGCCAGCAGCCCACCCCCCGGGACAGGGCAAGAGACCCAGTACTTC.

The chain recombines TRBV5-1 with TRBJ1-1; perhaps TRBD1 as D (5 bases). Germline CDR1 reads SGHRS; CDR2 reads YFSETQ. This CDR3 has 14 residues. V lost 1 base and J 2 bases, leaving 9 bases between the germline ends. CDR3 sequence (DNA): TGCGCCAGCAGCTTGTCTGGGGCAAACACTGAAGCTTTCTTT. It specifies CASSLSGANTEAFF.

This clone has just a few counts. The V call is TRBV5-4, the J call TRBJ1-4, with 9 positions matching TRBD1. Germline V gene data show CDR1 as SGHNT and CDR2 as YYREEE (reference sequence). V lost 1 base and J lost 7; bases outside the gene matches: 5. This CDR3 is built from 15 residues. CDR3 protein: CASSLRGTGSEKLFF. The DNA of the CDR3 is TGTGCCAGCAGCTTGCGGGGGACAGGGTCTGAAAAACTGTTTTTT.

The rearrangement uses TRBV2 and TRBJ1-5; tentatively, D is TRBD1 (6 bases). This CDR3 is 14 amino acids long. Germline CDR1 reads SNHLY; CDR2 reads FYNNEI. Trimming pared 7 bases from V and 1 base from J, leaving 11 bases between. The chain's CDR3 is CASTRTESNQPQHF. Here the CDR3 DNA reads TGTGCCAGCACCCGGACAGAAAGCAATCAGCCCCAGCATTTT.

This sequence joins TRBV5-4 and TRBJ2-5; 8 nucleotides match TRBD2. V dropped 1 base and J dropped 5; count of bases not matched to a gene: 7. CDR3 length equals 15 residues. Germline V gene sequence: CDR1 SGHNT, CDR2 YYREEE (reference sequence). The CDR3 is CASSLFRGGRETQYF. The CDR3 DNA reads as TGTGCCAGCAGCTTGTTTCGGGGGGGCCGGGAGACCCAGTACTTC.

This sequence joins TRBV7-3 and TRBJ2-3, with TRBD2 matching 10 bases. The CDR3 is 16 residues long. With V trimmed by 0 bases and J by 3 bases, 3 bases remained unmatched. CDR1 and CDR2 from the germline V gene are SGHTA and FQGTGA. For the CDR3, the DNA is TGTGCCAGCAGCTTAACTCCTAGCGGGGGAACAGATACGCAGTATTTT. The encoded protein is CASSLTPSGGTDTQYF.

The chain recombines TRBV4-2 with TRBJ2-1; 13 positions match TRBD2. The junction had 11 bases not matched to a gene; V was cut back by 2 bases and J by 7 bases. The CDR3 length is 18 residues. The V gene's germline CDR1 is LGHNA and CDR2 YNFKEQ. The CDR3 DNA reads as TGTGCCAGCAGCCAAACTCACCATGGACTAGCGGGGGTGAATGAGCAGTTCTTC. This gives the protein CASSQTHHGLAGVNEQFF.

The V and J genes are TRBV4-1 and TRBJ1-2, with D unresolved. Between the trimmed V and J ends, which lost 2 bases and 4 bases, there was a span of 26 bases. This CDR3 comprises 19 residues. The germline V gene has CDR1 MGHRA and CDR2 YSYEKL. The DNA for the CDR3 is TGCGCCAGCAGCCAAAGTTCCAGGTCAAATCCAAGACGTGGCTATGGCTACACCTTC. The encoded protein is CASSQSSRSNPRRGYGYTF.

This clone was seen only a few times. The V call is TRBV7-8, the J call TRBJ2-7; possible D gene TRBD1, 6 bases. Germline CDR1 SGHVS, CDR2 FQNEAQ. CDR3 size: 14 residues. The ends were cut back, 7 bases at V and 0 bases at J, with 13 bases in the middle. The CDR3 DNA reads TGTGCCAGCACCAGGGGCCTCAGCTCCTACGAGCAGTACTTC. This encodes CASTRGLSSYEQYF. Together with reference TRBV7-8 and TRBJ2-7, the CDR3 gives the full variable domain: GAGVSQSPRYKVAKRGQDVALRCDPISGHVSLFWYQQALGQGPEFLTYFQNEAQLDKSGLPSDRFFAERPEGSVSTLKIQRTQQEDSAVYLCASTRGLSSYEQYFGPGTRLTVT.

The chain carries TRBV20-1 and TRBJ2-3, with D perhaps matching TRBD1 (6 bases). The germline V gene has CDR1 DFQATT and CDR2 SNEGSKA (reference sequence). V was trimmed by 1 base and J by 14 bases, leaving 13 bases between them. The CDR3 contains 11 residues. CDR3 region: CSARAGDMRYF. DNA of the CDR3: TGCAGTGCTAGAGCTGGGGACATGCGGTATTTT.

The J gene is TRBJ1-2, the V gene TRBV5-4, with TRBD1 as a possible D gene (6 bases). Germline CDR1 is SGHNT and CDR2 is YYREEE (reference sequence). Trimming cost V 1 base and J 1 base, with 11 bases left between them. The CDR3 runs to 15 residues. DNA for the CDR3: TGTGCCAGCAGCTTGCCAGGGGTCAGTAACTATGGCTACACCTTC. As protein: CASSLPGVSNYGYTF. Filled out from reference TRBV5-4 and TRBJ1-2, the complete variable domain reads ETGVTQSPTHLIKTRGQQVTLRCSSQSGHNTVSWYQQALGQGPQFIFQYYREEENGRGNFPPRFSGLQFPNYSSELNVNALELDDSALYLCASSLPGVSNYGYTFGSGTRLTVV.

The chain has TRBV7-9 and TRBJ1-4, with 8 bases that match TRBD1. V trimming: 3 bases; J trimming: 7 bases; junction bases outside the gene matches: 13. CDR1 SEHNR and CDR2 FQNEAQ come from the germline V gene (reference sequence). The CDR3 runs 17 residues. The chain's CDR3 is CASSLDRAWGFGEKLFF. The DNA of the CDR3 is TGTGCCAGCAGCTTGGACAGGGCTTGGGGATTCGGTGAAAAACTGTTTTTT.

The chain employs TRBV19 and TRBJ2-7, with TRBD2 as a possible D gene (6 bases). Germline lookup yields CDR1 LNHDA and CDR2 SQIVND (reference sequence). This CDR3 contains 13 residues. V was shortened by 5 bases and J by 4 bases, with 12 bases between the two germline ends. The CDR3 region is CASSPGTGYEQYF. CDR3 DNA: TGTGCCAGTAGTCCTGGGACTGGATACGAGCAGTACTTC.

This CDR3 is CASTNDGRDNQPQHF. In nucleotides, the CDR3 is TGTGCCAGTACTAACGACGGACGGGACAATCAGCCCCAGCATTTT. J is TRBJ1-5 and V is TRBV19; D is undetermined. Between the trimmed V and J ends, which lost 7 bases and 3 bases, there was a span of 16 bases. Germline V lookup: CDR1 LNHDA, CDR2 SQIVND (reference sequence). The CDR3 runs to 15 residues.